Presented here are 9 T cell receptor beta chains from one specimen sequenced in a study of radiation and T cells in renal cell carcinoma. Time point noted: blood 2 weeks post-SBRT. Regarding treatment: 15 Gy SBRT to primary tumor, nephrectomy 4 weeks later. Profiling relied on immunoSEQ multiplex PCR, and the TCRdb table lists in-frame clones only, not all of them. This table has some 75,000 clones, more than 75% appearing once. The starting material was blood, obtained from a patient whose treatment included radiotherapy and nephrectomy. The receptors were gathered from a man in his fifties or sixties with renal cell carcinoma.

The chain combines TRBV7-2 with TRBJ1-1; the D gene is possibly TRBD1 (6 bases). CDR1 is SGHTA, CDR2 FQGNSA, per germline. V was shortened by 4 bases and J by 0 bases, with 15 bases between the two germline ends. The CDR3 consists of 16 residues. This CDR3 reads CASSSTGPPMNTEAFF. CDR3 bases: TGTGCCAGCAGCTCTACAGGGCCTCCCATGAACACTGAAGCTTTCTTT.

V usage is TRBV5-1 and J usage is TRBJ2-1, with 10 positions matching TRBD1. The J segment lost 9 bases and the V segment lost 3 bases, leaving 3 bases of the junction unmatched. CDR1 is SGHRS and CDR2 is YFSETQ in the germline V gene. The CDR3 sequence is 13 residues long. The CDR3 coding sequence is TGCGCCAGCAGCTCGGACAGGGGGGGTGAGCAGTTCTTC. It specifies CASSSDRGGEQFF.

The V gene is TRBV7-2, the J gene TRBJ2-2; a weak D match, TRBD1 (7 bases). Germline values: CDR1 SGHTA, CDR2 FQGNSA. The CDR3 contains 14 residues. V was shortened by 7 bases and J by 4 bases, with 13 bases between the two germline ends. The CDR3 sequence: CASKTRGLTGELFF. The CDR3 nucleotides are TGTGCCAGCAAGACTAGGGGGCTCACCGGGGAGCTGTTTTTT.

This clone appeared a single time. V is TRBV5-4 and J is TRBJ2-7; D uncertain. The CDR3 runs to 13 residues. V was clipped by 0 bases and J by 2 bases, with 6 bases between them. Per germline, CDR1 SGHNT and CDR2 YYREEE (reference sequence). Written as DNA, the CDR3 is TGTGCCAGCAGCTTGGGGCCGCCCTACGAGCAGTACTTC. The encoded protein is CASSLGPPYEQYF.

This clone was observed a handful of times. The chain employs TRBV4-2 and TRBJ2-1, with 13 bases that match TRBD2. This CDR3 comprises 16 residues. Trimming removed 0 bases from V and 7 bases from J; junction bases left unmatched: 3. Germline V gene lookup returns CDR1 LGHNA and CDR2 YNFKEQ. The CDR3 DNA is TGTGCCAGCAGCCAAGAAGGACTAGCGGGAGTTAATGAGCAGTTCTTC. Amino acids: CASSQEGLAGVNEQFF.

V usage is TRBV2 and J usage is TRBJ1-6, with D tentatively TRBD1 (5 bases). V was clipped by 6 bases and J by 9 bases, with 9 bases between them. CDR3 length: 12 residues. CDR1 is SNHLY and CDR2 is FYNNEI in the germline V gene. CDR3 region: CASSSGTSPLHF. CDR3 DNA sequence: TGTGCCAGCAGCTCGGGGACTTCACCCCTCCACTTT.

The sample holds a few counts of this clone. The chain combines TRBV7-9 with TRBJ1-2, with D perhaps matching TRBD1 (5 bases). This CDR3 region has 12 residues. Trimming left V 2 bases short and J 11 bases short, with 12 bases between. Germline V lookup: CDR1 SEHNR, CDR2 FQNEAQ (reference sequence). The CDR3 is CASSLIQGTYTF. CDR3 coding DNA: TGTGCCAGCAGCTTAATTCAGGGAACTTACACCTTC.

J is TRBJ2-1 and V is TRBV7-6; D gene unclear. The CDR3 spans 12 residues. The V gene's germline CDR1 is SGHVS and CDR2 FNYEAQ. Trimming removed 5 bases at V and 10 bases at J, with 12 bases between. This CDR3 reads CASSRRMEEQFF. The CDR3 DNA sequence: TGTGCCAGCAGCCGGCGCATGGAAGAGCAGTTCTTC.

The rearrangement uses TRBV27 and TRBJ2-1; D possibly corresponds to TRBD1 (6 bases). Germline values: CDR1 MNHEY, CDR2 SMNVEV (reference sequence). The V end lost 4 bases, the J end lost 14 bases, and 15 bases lay between the germline ends. The CDR3 consists of 12 residues. The CDR3 region is CASSSRAGAEFF. CDR3 in DNA: TGTGCCAGCAGTTCGAGGGCAGGGGCCGAGTTCTTC.